This T cell receptor (beta chain) was identified during a study of technical replicates of blood from several donors. TCRdb's copy holds only in-frame clones and misses some; the assay was immunoSEQ multiplex PCR. This table holds more than 80,000 clones, 90% to 97% found once. The V gene lost 2 bases and the J gene lost 8 bases, with 5 bases spanning the gap. CDR3 size: 12 residues. Germline V gene lookup returns CDR1 SGDLS and CDR2 YYNGEE. Sequenced: T cells isolated from PBMCs. This clonotype was obtained from a human donor in good health. The rearrangement joins TRBV9 to TRBJ2-6, with D uncertain. The CDR3 loop reads CASSVDTNVLTF. The DNA for the CDR3 is TGTGCCAGCAGCGTTGACACCAACGTCCTGACTTTC.